A selection of T cell receptor beta chains follows, all from one sample in a study of cytomegalovirus exposure and HLA in healthy donors. TCRdb's table, derived via immunoSEQ multiplex PCR, lists solely in-frame clones and lacks some. The sample has 65,000 to 100,000 clones, roughly 80% seen once. Specimen: PBMCs. The receptors derive from a man aged 35-49 years in good health and CMV-seronegative. Each CDR3 is given with its conserved first and last residue. A D gene is named only where the DNA matches it firmly. Not all rows give a size; the values are once, few, many and, for expanded clones, a class.

v_call: TRBV29-1
d_call: TRBD1
clone_size: .
j_call: TRBJ1-2
cdr3_aa: CSVGTGRSYGYTF
cdr3_nt: TGCAGCGTTGGGACAGGGAGGAGCTATGGCTACACCTTC

v_call: TRBV19
d_call: .
clone_size: .
j_call: TRBJ1-1
cdr3_aa: CASRGRGDTEAFF
cdr3_nt: TGTGCCAGTAGGGGGAGGGGCGACACTGAAGCTTTCTTT

v_call: TRBV27
d_call: TRBD1
clone_size: .
j_call: TRBJ1-1
cdr3_aa: CASSPRRGQNTEAFF
cdr3_nt: TGTGCCAGCAGTCCACGAAGGGGGCAGAACACTGAAGCTTTCTTT

v_call: TRBV30
d_call: .
clone_size: .
j_call: TRBJ2-4
cdr3_aa: CAWSPEGVVQYF
cdr3_nt: TGTGCCTGGAGCCCAGAGGGCGTTGTTCAGTACTTC

v_call: TRBV7-2
d_call: .
clone_size: .
j_call: TRBJ2-4
cdr3_aa: CASSFLGRGTKNIQYF
cdr3_nt: TGTGCCAGCAGCTTTTTAGGCAGGGGAACCAAAAACATTCAGTACTTC

v_call: TRBV28
d_call: TRBD1
clone_size: .
j_call: TRBJ1-5
cdr3_aa: CASSFRGTGGHQPQHF
cdr3_nt: TGTGCCAGCAGTTTTCGGGGGACAGGGGGTCATCAGCCCCAGCATTTT

v_call: TRBV6-4
d_call: TRBD1
clone_size: .
j_call: TRBJ2-3
cdr3_aa: CASSTGTGETDTQYF
cdr3_nt: TGTGCCAGCAGTACCGGGACAGGAGAGACAGATACGCAGTATTTT

v_call: TRBV6-5
d_call: .
clone_size: .
j_call: TRBJ1-5
cdr3_aa: CASRRRDQPQHF
cdr3_nt: TGTGCCAGCAGACGGAGAGATCAGCCCCAGCATTTT

v_call: TRBV29-1
d_call: .
clone_size: few
j_call: TRBJ1-3
cdr3_aa: CSVVRGTAGNTIYF
cdr3_nt: TGCAGCGTTGTTCGGGGGACGGCTGGAAACACCATATATTTT

v_call: TRBV9
d_call: .
clone_size: .
j_call: TRBJ1-4
cdr3_aa: CASSVGSGNEKLFF
cdr3_nt: TGTGCCAGCAGCGTAGGGTCAGGGAATGAAAAACTGTTTTTT

v_call: TRBV7-3
d_call: .
clone_size: .
j_call: TRBJ1-3
cdr3_aa: CASSPGLSSGNTIYF
cdr3_nt: TGTGCCAGCAGCCCTGGACTGAGCTCTGGAAACACCATATATTTT

v_call: TRBV28
d_call: .
clone_size: .
j_call: TRBJ1-4
cdr3_aa: CASSFFRQGITNEKLFF
cdr3_nt: TGTGCCAGCAGTTTTTTCCGGCAGGGGATCACTAATGAAAAACTGTTTTTT

v_call: TRBV5-6
d_call: TRBD1
clone_size: many
j_call: TRBJ2-1
cdr3_aa: CASFRGSEQFF
cdr3_nt: TGTGCCAGCTTCAGGGGGAGTGAGCAGTTCTTC

v_call: TRBV6-6
d_call: .
clone_size: .
j_call: TRBJ2-2
cdr3_aa: CASTQRGLNTGELFF
cdr3_nt: TGTGCCAGCACCCAGAGGGGGTTGAACACCGGGGAGCTGTTTTTT

v_call: TRBV5-1
d_call: .
clone_size: few
j_call: TRBJ1-1
cdr3_aa: CASSLAQGGTEAFF
cdr3_nt: TGCGCCAGCAGCTTGGCTCAGGGAGGTACTGAAGCTTTCTTT

v_call: TRBV19
d_call: .
clone_size: .
j_call: TRBJ2-7
cdr3_aa: CASSRGGGAEQYF
cdr3_nt: TGTGCCAGTAGTCGTGGCGGCGGGGCCGAGCAGTACTTC

v_call: TRBV27
d_call: TRBD1
clone_size: .
j_call: TRBJ2-1
cdr3_aa: CASRDRNYNEQFF
cdr3_nt: TGTGCCAGCAGGGACAGGAATTACAATGAGCAGTTCTTC

v_call: TRBV6-6
d_call: .
clone_size: .
j_call: TRBJ1-5
cdr3_aa: CASSSRGGDQPQHF
cdr3_nt: TGTGCCAGCAGTTCTCGGGGGGGGGATCAGCCCCAGCATTTT

v_call: TRBV19
d_call: .
clone_size: .
j_call: TRBJ1-5
cdr3_aa: CASIPGTSQDQPQHF
cdr3_nt: TGTGCCAGTATCCCCGGGACAAGTCAGGATCAGCCCCAGCATTTT

v_call: TRBV7-9
d_call: .
clone_size: .
j_call: TRBJ1-1
cdr3_aa: CASSLYGLEAFF
cdr3_nt: TGTGCCAGCAGCTTATATGGACTTGAAGCTTTCTTT

v_call: TRBV7-2
d_call: .
clone_size: few
j_call: TRBJ2-1
cdr3_aa: CASSIGGTVINEQFF
cdr3_nt: TGTGCCAGCAGCATCGGGGGTACAGTCATCAATGAGCAGTTCTTC

v_call: TRBV28
d_call: .
clone_size: .
j_call: TRBJ2-7
cdr3_aa: CASYGQRYEQYF
cdr3_nt: TGTGCCAGTTACGGACAGCGCTACGAGCAGTACTTC

v_call: TRBV29-1
d_call: .
clone_size: .
j_call: TRBJ2-7
cdr3_aa: CSVNLGEGEYEQYF
cdr3_nt: TGCAGCGTAAACCTTGGGGAGGGGGAATACGAGCAGTACTTC

v_call: TRBV6-5
d_call: .
clone_size: few
j_call: TRBJ1-3
cdr3_aa: CASRLEVSGNTIYF
cdr3_nt: TGTGCCAGCAGGTTAGAGGTCTCTGGAAACACCATATATTTT

v_call: TRBV14
d_call: .
clone_size: .
j_call: TRBJ2-7
cdr3_aa: CASSQGGHEQYF
cdr3_nt: TGTGCCAGCAGCCAAGGGGGCCACGAGCAGTACTTC

v_call: TRBV4-2
d_call: .
clone_size: .
j_call: TRBJ2-7
cdr3_aa: CASSLRPSGDSYEQYF
cdr3_nt: TGTGCCAGCAGCCTACGCCCCTCGGGGGATTCCTACGAGCAGTACTTC